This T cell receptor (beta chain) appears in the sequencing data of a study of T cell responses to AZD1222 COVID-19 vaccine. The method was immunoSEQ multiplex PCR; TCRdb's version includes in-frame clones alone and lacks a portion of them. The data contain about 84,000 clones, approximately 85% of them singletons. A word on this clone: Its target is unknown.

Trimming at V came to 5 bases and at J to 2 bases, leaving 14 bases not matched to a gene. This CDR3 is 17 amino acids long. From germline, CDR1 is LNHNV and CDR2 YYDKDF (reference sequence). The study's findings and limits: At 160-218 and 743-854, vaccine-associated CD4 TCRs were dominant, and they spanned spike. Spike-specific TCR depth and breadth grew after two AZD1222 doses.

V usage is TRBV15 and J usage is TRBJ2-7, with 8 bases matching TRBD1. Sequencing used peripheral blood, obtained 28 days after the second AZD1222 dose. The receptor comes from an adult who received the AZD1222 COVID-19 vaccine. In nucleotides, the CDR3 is TGTGCCACCAGCCCATCACCGCCCGGGACAGGAACCTACGAGCAGTACTTC. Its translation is CATSPSPPGTGTYEQYF.